The 8 T cell receptor beta chains listed next were all sequenced from one sample in a study of blood T cell repertoires in COVID-19. Profiled with immunoSEQ multiplex PCR; TCRdb holds only in-frame clones, not every one. Of about 52,000 clones listed, roughly four fifths are singletons. Sequencing input: peripheral blood. These receptors were collected from a man older than 75 with COVID-19, enrolled during active disease.

V gene TRBV2 combines with J gene TRBJ1-1; TRBD1 might be the D (6 bases). The V gene's germline CDR1 is SNHLY and CDR2 FYNNEI. V lost 8 bases and J 1 base, leaving 11 bases between the germline ends. The CDR3 covers 13 residues. Here the CDR3 reads CASLRGTNTEAFF. The CDR3 DNA sequence: TGTGCCAGCCTTAGGGGGACGAACACTGAAGCTTTCTTT.

This clone was seen just once. Other DNA sequences in the sample encode the same CDR3. This chain connects TRBV9 to TRBJ1-6, with 11 bases identical to TRBD1. Germline CDR1 and CDR2: SGDLS and YYNGEE. The J segment lost 8 bases and the V segment lost 3 bases, leaving 4 bases of the junction unmatched. CDR3 length: 15 residues. CDR3 DNA: TGTGCCAGCAGCGATCGGACAGGGGGCGATTCACCCCTCCACTTT. Amino acids: CASSDRTGGDSPLHF. The full variable domain, its missing parts supplied by reference TRBV9 and TRBJ1-6, is DSGVTQTPKHLITATGQRVTLRCSPRSGDLSVYWYQQSLDQGLQFLIQYYNGEERAKGNILERFSAQQFPDLHSELNLSSLELGDSALYFCASSDRTGGDSPLHFGNGTRLTVT.

The DNA for the CDR3 is TGTGCCAGCAGCAGGGGACAGGCTAACTATGGCTACACCTTC. This gives the protein CASSRGQANYGYTF. This chain uses TRBV5-5 with TRBJ1-2, with 8 bases identical to TRBD1. J gave up 0 bases and V 4 bases, and 2 bases lay outside the gene matches. Per the germline V gene, CDR1 is SGHKS and CDR2 is YYEKEE (reference sequence). CDR3 length: 14 amino acids.

This chain links TRBV10-3 with TRBJ2-3; TRBD2 is a possible D gene (6 bases). The V and J ends lost 1 base and 4 bases respectively, with 15 bases between them. CDR1 and CDR2 from the germline V gene are ENHRY and SYGVKD. This CDR3 is built from 16 residues. The CDR3 nucleotides read TGTGCCATCAGTGAGTTTGCGGGAAGCAGCGCAGATACGCAGTATTTT. Amino acid sequence: CAISEFAGSSADTQYF.

The chain uses TRBV6-1 and TRBJ2-5, with TRBD2 identical over 9 bases. The CDR3 spans 15 residues. Germline V gives CDR1 MNHNS, CDR2 SASEGT. J was trimmed by 5 bases and V by 5 bases; bases with no gene match: 9. CDR3: CASSRGGGAQETQYF. CDR3 nucleotides: TGTGCCAGCAGTAGGGGCGGGGGGGCTCAGGAGACCCAGTACTTC.

The rearrangement joins TRBV7-2 to TRBJ1-3; tentative D call: TRBD1 (6 bases). Trimming cost V 3 bases and J 2 bases, with 14 bases left between them. The CDR3 has 16 residues. The germline V gene has CDR1 SGHTA and CDR2 FQGNSA. The CDR3: CASSFGASGAGNTIYF. The CDR3 DNA reads as TGTGCCAGCAGCTTTGGGGCCTCAGGGGCTGGAAACACCATATATTTT.

The V gene is TRBV11-2, the J gene TRBJ2-1; a possible D gene is TRBD1 (6 bases). The CDR3 has 14 amino acids. The V gene lost 5 bases and the J gene lost 5 bases, with 13 bases spanning the gap. Germline CDR1 reads SGHAT; CDR2 reads FQNNGV. CDR3 in DNA: TGTGCCAGCAGCGAGGGGTGGGACAACAATGAGCAGTTCTTC. This codes for CASSEGWDNNEQFF.

This clone was recorded a few times. CDR3 protein: CASSLFGTADEKLFF. In nucleotides, the CDR3 is TGTGCCAGCAGTTTATTCGGGACAGCCGATGAAAAACTGTTTTTT. This chain uses TRBV28 with TRBJ1-4; TRBD1 agrees at 7 bases. Losses at the gene ends were 1 base for V and 6 bases for J; bases not matched to a gene: 5. CDR3 length: 15 residues. Germline CDR1 and CDR2: MDHEN and SYDVKM.